The sequence of this T cell receptor (beta chain) was determined in a study of shared T cell receptors in the human thymus. Trimming pared 11 bases from V and 1 base from J, leaving 12 bases between. The CDR3 covers 14 residues. Germline CDR1 and CDR2: LNHNV and YYDKDF (reference sequence). Here immunoSEQ multiplex PCR was the method, and the copy in TCRdb shows in-frame clones only, minus some. The sample consists of roughly 710,000 clones, 80% to 90% of them appearing once. This sample also belongs to another study, concerning human thymus T cells. That publication notes: The people who donated were healthy Finnish babies having corrective surgery for congenital heart defects. Thymic tissue was derived from resections collected during corrective heart surgery. Usage of V and J genes appeared biased in thymic and blood repertoires. Related studies noted strongly shared thymic repertoires across unrelated people.

The clonotype originates from a girl in the first two years of life with a congenital heart defect. The sequencing sample was made of thymocytes. This sequence joins TRBV15 and TRBJ1-6, with D possibly TRBD1 on 6 matching bases. The CDR3 loop reads CAAQGISYNSPLHF. CDR3 nucleotide sequence: TGTGCCGCCCAGGGGATTTCCTATAATTCACCCCTCCACTTT.